The T cell receptor beta chain under discussion was sequenced for a study of T cell changes during pregnancy in multiple sclerosis. Clones were read by immunoSEQ multiplex PCR, and TCRdb kept only the in-frame ones, dropping some. The repertoire includes about 110,000 clones, around 90% of them detected once, and around 0.8% sits in the top ten. This CDR3 contains 11 residues. The V gene lost 3 bases and the J gene lost 4 bases, with 3 bases spanning the gap. CDR1 and CDR2 (germline): SGHNT, YENEEA. This chain links TRBV11-3 with TRBJ1-2; the D is unclear. The sequences come from peripheral blood, collected in the third trimester of pregnancy. This clonotype was obtained from a female donor in good health, enrolled as a control in a pregnancy study. CDR3 protein: CASSFGYGYTF. DNA of the CDR3: TGTGCCAGCAGCTTCGGCTATGGCTACACCTTC.